This section outlines one T cell receptor beta chain sequence together with its context. The germline V gene has CDR1 ENHRY and CDR2 SYGVKD. After removal of 0 bases from V and 2 bases from J, the junction contained 13 bases not matched to a gene. The CDR3 totals 19 residues. Sequenced by immunoSEQ multiplex PCR; TCRdb stores in-frame clones only, minus some. The sample has approximately 210,000 clones, under 95% seen once. These data originate in a study of blood T cell repertoires in COVID-19. The sample comprised peripheral blood. The receptor was isolated from a young man with acute or convalescent COVID-19. The V call is TRBV10-3, the J call TRBJ2-3, with 8 positions matching TRBD1. The CDR3, as DNA: TGTGCCATCAGTGAGTCAAGGGGTGGCAGGGGGCGAGTCACAGATACGCAGTATTTT. As protein: CAISESRGGRGRVTDTQYF.